This TCR beta chain is from a study of blood T cell repertoires in COVID-19. As for the study in general: The United States, Italy and Spain provided the acute and convalescent COVID-19 samples. Sources were T cells, B-cell-depleted T cells, or PBMCs; the material itself was cDNA or gDNA.

The CDR3 length is 15 residues. Deletions cut 6 bases from V and 8 bases from J, with 19 bases between. Germline V lookup: CDR1 LNHDA, CDR2 SQIVND (reference sequence). Assay used: immunoSEQ multiplex PCR; TCRdb lists only in-frame clones, some missing. The table records hundreds of thousands of clones, about 86% of them present only once. The TCR comes from a woman in her forties or fifties with acute or convalescent COVID-19. V is TRBV19 and J is TRBJ1-4, with D possibly TRBD1 on 5 matching bases. Sequencing input: peripheral blood. The CDR3 DNA reads TGTGCCAGTAGGATTGGGGGGATAGGCGACGAAAAACTGTTTTTT. This codes for CASRIGGIGDEKLFF.